The rows below give T cell receptor beta chains drawn from one sample of a study of shared clonotypes between healthy human individuals. Measured with immunoSEQ multiplex PCR; TCRdb has only the in-frame clones, and not every one. The sample holds about 1.1 million clones, roughly 80% seen once. Sequencing input: memory CD4+ T cells from PBMCs. All receptors derive from a man younger than 35 in good health. Some clones in this sample may be carry-over from other donors' samples. Both conserved end residues are part of each CDR3. A D gene is named only where the DNA matches it firmly. Clone size appears in some rows only: once, few, many, or a class for an expanded clone.

D gene: .; clone size: .; V gene: TRBV29-1; J gene: TRBJ1-4; CDR3 DNA: TGCAGCGCTGCGGCGGCAGGTCCGCATGAAAAACTGTTTTTT; CDR3 protein: CSAAAAGPHEKLFF
D gene: TRBD1; clone size: once; V gene: TRBV5-1; J gene: TRBJ1-1; CDR3 DNA: TGCGCCAGCAGCCCAGGGGGCTGGACTGAAGCTTTCTTT; CDR3 protein: CASSPGGWTEAFF
D gene: TRBD1; clone size: .; V gene: TRBV11-1; J gene: TRBJ1-4; CDR3 DNA: TGTGCCAGCAGCTTGGGACAGGGTTTCGAAAAACTGTTTTTT; CDR3 protein: CASSLGQGFEKLFF
D gene: .; clone size: .; V gene: TRBV2; J gene: TRBJ2-1; CDR3 DNA: TGTGCCAGCACTCCGGAGAGCTCCTACAATGAGCAGTTCTTC; CDR3 protein: CASTPESSYNEQFF
D gene: TRBD2; clone size: .; V gene: TRBV4-1; J gene: TRBJ2-7; CDR3 DNA: TGCGCCAGCAGCCAAGGTAGGGCTAGCGGGAACTACGAGCAGTACTTC; CDR3 protein: CASSQGRASGNYEQYF
D gene: .; clone size: few; V gene: TRBV6-1; J gene: TRBJ1-1; CDR3 DNA: TGTGCCACCAGAGGGAACACTGAAGCTTTCTTT; CDR3 protein: CATRGNTEAFF
D gene: .; clone size: .; V gene: TRBV27; J gene: TRBJ2-7; CDR3 DNA: TGTGCCACCGGACGACACAGCTCCTACGAGCAGTACTTC; CDR3 protein: CATGRHSSYEQYF
D gene: TRBD2; clone size: few; V gene: TRBV27; J gene: TRBJ2-7; CDR3 DNA: TGTGCCAGCAGTTTCAACCCCCCTGGGAGTAGCGGGATGTACACCTACGAGCAGTACTTC; CDR3 protein: CASSFNPPGSSGMYTYEQYF
D gene: TRBD1; clone size: .; V gene: TRBV7-2; J gene: TRBJ1-1; CDR3 DNA: TGTGCCAGCAGGGCCGGGACAGTCAACACTGAAGCTTTCTTT; CDR3 protein: CASRAGTVNTEAFF
D gene: .; clone size: few; V gene: TRBV4-3; J gene: TRBJ1-1; CDR3 DNA: TGCGCCAGCAGCCAAGCTATTAGGGGACAAACTGAAGCTTTCTTT; CDR3 protein: CASSQAIRGQTEAFF
D gene: TRBD1; clone size: .; V gene: TRBV2; J gene: TRBJ1-3; CDR3 DNA: TGTGCCAGCGAGCCAGGGACAGAACTTTACTACTCTGGAAACACCATATATTTT; CDR3 protein: CASEPGTELYYSGNTIYF
D gene: TRBD2; clone size: .; V gene: TRBV11-2; J gene: TRBJ2-4; CDR3 DNA: TGTGCCAGCAGCCCGGGGACTAGCGGGACAGGCCAGTACTTC; CDR3 protein: CASSPGTSGTGQYF
D gene: TRBD2; clone size: .; V gene: TRBV2; J gene: TRBJ2-5; CDR3 DNA: TGTGCCAGCAGTGGTGGACTAGCGGGAGTCCAAGAGACCCAGTACTTC; CDR3 protein: CASSGGLAGVQETQYF
D gene: .; clone size: .; V gene: TRBV11-2; J gene: TRBJ1-2; CDR3 DNA: TGTGCCAGCAGCCCAGGAGGGTTGGATGGCTACACCTTC; CDR3 protein: CASSPGGLDGYTF
D gene: .; clone size: many; V gene: TRBV28; J gene: TRBJ2-7; CDR3 DNA: TGTGCCAGCAGTTCCCGGAGCTACGAGCAGTACTTC; CDR3 protein: CASSSRSYEQYF
D gene: TRBD2; clone size: once; V gene: TRBV6-5; J gene: TRBJ2-6; CDR3 DNA: TGTGCCAGCAGTTCGCGGGGGGCGGATGGGGCCAACGTCCTGACTTTC; CDR3 protein: CASSSRGADGANVLTF